This entry lists 26 T cell receptor beta chains sequenced from one sample in a study of blood T cells in healthy people across ages. Sample-barcoded 5' priming and a J-beta primer mix drove a second PCR of about 7 to 11 cycles. TCRdb independently ran MiXCR on the 5' RACE reads; one entry per CDR3 protein. The sample has under 750,000 distinct CDR3 sequences; around 48% are singletons. The source material was blood. The receptors here all came from an elderly man in good health.

In the case of this clonotype: A much bigger clone sits one base away, suggesting this may be a read error. V and J are TRBV5-5 and TRBJ2-1; TRBD2 is a possible D gene (6 bases). Between the trimmed V and J ends, which lost 0 bases and 4 bases, there was a span of 14 bases. The length of the CDR3 is 16 residues. CDR1 is SGHKS, CDR2 YYEKEE, per germline (reference sequence). The CDR3 DNA reads as TGTGCCAGCAGCTTGGCCGGGCGAGCGGGTTACAATGAGCAGTTCTTC. Its protein is CASSLAGRAGYNEQFF.

The rearrangement joins TRBV6-2 or TRBV6-3 to TRBJ1-2; TRBD1 aligns across 7 bases. Trimming cost V 8 bases and J 0 bases; bases outside gene matches: 6. The V gene's germline CDR1 is MNHEY and CDR2 SVGEGT. The CDR3 spans 14 residues. CDR3 sequence (DNA): TGTGCCAGCCGCCCGACAGGGACTAACTATGGCTACACCTTC. It specifies CASRPTGTNYGYTF.

At least ten counts were recorded for this clonotype. V is TRBV6-6 and J is TRBJ1-1, with TRBD1 as a possible D gene (5 bases). Germline V gene lookup returns CDR1 MNHNY and CDR2 SVGAGI (reference sequence). V was trimmed by 2 bases and J by 4 bases, leaving 14 bases between them. This CDR3 contains 15 residues. CDR3 sequence (DNA): TGTGCCAGCAGTTACCCAGGTGGGGGTGGCACTGAAGCTTTCTTT. Its translation is CASSYPGGGGTEAFF.

The V call is TRBV15, the J call TRBJ2-7, with D hard to call. V lost 0 bases and J 6 bases, leaving 6 bases between the germline ends. The germline gives CDR1 LNHNV, CDR2 YYDKDF (reference sequence). The CDR3 length is 12 residues. CDR3 nucleotide sequence: TGTGCCACCAGCAGAGACTTTCGCGAGCAGTACTTC. It encodes CATSRDFREQYF. Full variable domain (missing parts from reference TRBV15 and TRBJ2-7): DAMVIQNPRYQVTQFGKPVTLSCSQTLNHNVMYWYQQKSSQAPKLLFHYYDKDFNNEADTPDNFQSRRPNTSFCFLDIRSPGLGDTAMYLCATSRDFREQYFGPGTRLTVT.

The J gene is TRBJ2-3, the V gene TRBV20-1; possible D gene TRBD2, 5 bases. Germline V gene sequence: CDR1 DFQATT, CDR2 SNEGSKA (reference sequence). There are 15 residues in the CDR3. Trimming cost V 5 bases and J 0 bases, with 15 bases left between them. The CDR3 coding sequence is TGCAGTGCTCAAAGGACTTTACAAAGCACAGATACGCAGTATTTT. Translated, it gives CSAQRTLQSTDTQYF.

The chain links TRBV21-1 to TRBJ2-3; the table assigns TRBD1, which was not confirmed against the DNA. TRBV21-1 is marked as a pseudogene. This CDR3 region has 16 residues. The CDR3 reads CASSKALFTGGATQYF. The CDR3 DNA reads TGTGCCAGCAGCAAAGCGCTTTTTACGGGCGGAGCAACGCAGTATTTT.

The genes are TRBV4-1 and TRBJ2-5; possible D gene TRBD1, 5 bases. Germline V gene sequence: CDR1 MGHRA, CDR2 YSYEKL. Trimming stripped 1 base from V and 1 base from J, with 7 bases between. The CDR3 loop spans 14 amino acids. CDR3 coding DNA: TGCGCCAGCAGCCAAGTAGGGGCCCAAGAGACCCAGTACTTC. This translates into CASSQVGAQETQYF.

The rearrangement uses TRBV7-3 and TRBJ2-5; either TRBD1 or TRBD2 may fit D (6 bases each). The DNA matches TRBJ2-7 better at its end, which makes the J call doubtful. Looked up from germline, CDR1 is SGHTA and CDR2 is FQGTGA. CDR3 length equals 15 residues. The CDR3 loop is CASSPRGENNYEQYF. The DNA of the CDR3 is TGTGCCAGCAGCCCTAGGGGGGAGAATAACTACGAGCAGTACTTC.

The chain links TRBV12-3 or TRBV12-4 to TRBJ1-6; D uncertain. This CDR3 is 17 amino acids long. The V and J ends lost 2 bases and 0 bases respectively, with 11 bases between them. The CDR3: CASSLRQIGSYNSPLHF. CDR3 DNA: TGTGCCAGCAGTTTACGGCAAATCGGCTCCTATAATTCACCCCTCCACTTT.

In its sample, this clonotype was seen a few times. The chain recombines TRBV6-1 with TRBJ1-2; tentatively, D is TRBD1 (5 bases). V dropped 2 bases and J dropped 8 bases, with 15 bases sitting between them. This CDR3 comprises 14 residues. Germline CDR1 is MNHNS and CDR2 is SASEGT. The CDR3 region has the DNA TGTGCCAGCAGTGAAACGGGTAGTCGGGGCGGCTACACCTTC. Translated, it gives CASSETGSRGGYTF.

The J gene is TRBJ1-6, the V gene TRBV20-1; 8 bases are a match to TRBD1. The V and J ends lost 2 bases and 0 bases, in that order; junction bases with no gene match: 6. CDR1 is DFQATT and CDR2 is SNEGSKA in the germline V gene (reference sequence). CDR3 length equals 17 residues. The chain's CDR3 is CSARQGQGSSYNSPLHF. The CDR3 region has the DNA TGCAGTGCTAGACAAGGACAGGGAAGCTCCTATAATTCACCCCTCCACTTT.

The gene calls are TRBV7-9 and TRBJ1-1; D unclear. With 5 bases removed from V and 5 bases from J, the gap between germline ends came to 9 bases. Germline V gene lookup returns CDR1 SEHNR and CDR2 FQNEAQ (reference sequence). The CDR3 is 12 residues long. CDR3 protein: CASSPSGTEAFF. The CDR3 DNA is TGTGCCAGCAGCCCCAGTGGTACTGAAGCTTTCTTT.

The J gene is TRBJ2-4, the V gene TRBV5-1; the match to TRBD1 covers 11 bases. The DNA end is a closer match to TRBJ2-7, so the J assignment may be wrong. This CDR3 has 14 amino acids. Per the germline V gene, CDR1 is SGHRS and CDR2 is YFSETQ. In nucleotides, the CDR3 is TGCGCCAGCAGTCCTGCAGGGACAGGGGGCGAGCAGTACTTC. Protein product: CASSPAGTGGEQYF.

The rearrangement uses TRBV7-2 and TRBJ1-2; a weak D match, TRBD1 (5 bases). V was pared by 1 base and J by 8 bases, with 17 bases between. Germline CDR1 is SGHTA and CDR2 is FQGNSA. There are 15 residues in the CDR3. The DNA for the CDR3 is TGTGCCAGCAGCTTAGGGGGCCGAGACCCTCCAGGCTACACCTTC. Translation gives CASSLGGRDPPGYTF.

This clonotype came up a few times. The J gene is TRBJ1-5, the V gene TRBV29-1; D call uncertain. Per the germline V gene, CDR1 is SQVTM and CDR2 is ANQGSEA. Trimming removed 4 bases from V and 2 bases from J, with 12 bases in between. The CDR3 contains 14 residues. CDR3: CSVASGPGNQPQHF. CDR3 nucleotides: TGCAGCGTTGCTTCCGGACCGGGCAATCAGCCCCAGCATTTT.

The rearrangement joins TRBV29-1 to TRBJ2-7; D possibly corresponds to TRBD2 (6 bases). Judging by the DNA end, TRBJ2-5 fits better; the J call may be wrong. CDR3 length: 14 residues. CDR1 and CDR2 from the germline V gene are SQVTM and ANQGSEA. The CDR3 nucleotides read TGCAGCGTTGGGGGGGTAAAGGGCGAAGAGACCCAGTACTTC. This gives the protein CSVGGVKGEETQYF.

J is TRBJ2-4 and V is TRBV20-1; a possible D gene is TRBD1 (6 bases). The assigned J gene may be wrong: the sequence end matches TRBJ2-7 better. Germline assignment: CDR1 DFQATT and CDR2 SNEGSKA (reference sequence). The CDR3 runs 14 residues. The CDR3 spells CSADNTGPPYEQYF. Written as DNA, the CDR3 is TGCAGTGCCGATAATACAGGGCCCCCCTACGAGCAGTACTTC.

This clonotype was found a few times. This rearrangement joins TRBV14 to TRBJ1-2; D may be TRBD1 (5 bases). The germline CDR1 and CDR2 sequences are SGHDN and FVKESK. The CDR3 sequence is 15 residues long. Trimming took off 4 bases at V and 4 bases at J, with 16 bases between the two ends. The CDR3 here is CASSPPGLISYGYTF. CDR3 nucleotides: TGTGCCAGCAGCCCTCCGGGACTTATAAGCTATGGCTACACCTTC.

This clonotype was seen a few times. The chain links TRBV3-1 to TRBJ2-3; tentative D call: TRBD2 (5 bases). Germline CDR1 LGHDT, CDR2 YNNKEL (reference sequence). CDR3 length: 13 amino acids. Deletions cut 6 bases from V and 1 base from J, with 8 bases between. The CDR3 DNA reads as TGTGCCAGCAGGGACTTTGGCACAGATACGCAGTATTTT. The encoded protein is CASRDFGTDTQYF.

A few counts support this clonotype. This rearrangement joins TRBV6-5 to TRBJ2-1; TRBD2 aligns across 14 bases. Germline values: CDR1 MNHEY, CDR2 SVGAGI. V trimming: 2 bases; J trimming: 7 bases; junction bases outside the gene matches: 1. The CDR3 spans 15 residues. CDR3 nucleotide sequence: TGTGCCAGCAGTTACCGGACTAGCGGGGGGAATGAGCAGTTCTTC. Encoded protein: CASSYRTSGGNEQFF.

The chain combines TRBV6-2 or TRBV6-3 with TRBJ2-2, with TRBD2 as a possible D gene (6 bases). This CDR3 has 16 residues. V was trimmed by 2 bases and J by 0 bases, leaving 10 bases between them. In germline, CDR1 is MNHEY, CDR2 SVGEGT. The CDR3 loop is CASSYGGRTNTGELFF. As DNA, the CDR3 is TGTGCCAGCAGTTACGGGGGGAGAACGAACACCGGGGAGCTGTTTTTT.

The chain carries TRBV29-1 and TRBJ2-1; 10 bases match TRBD1. CDR3 length: 12 amino acids. Germline V gene lookup returns CDR1 SQVTM and CDR2 ANQGSEA. V lost 7 bases, J lost 6 bases, and 3 bases stayed unmatched. CDR3 DNA sequence: TGCAGCGCGGGACAGGGGAGCAATGAGCAGTTCTTC. Amino acid sequence: CSAGQGSNEQFF.

Only a few counts were recorded for this clonotype. V gene TRBV6-5 combines with J gene TRBJ2-2; TRBD2 matches at 13 bases. This CDR3 has 17 amino acids. CDR1 is MNHEY, CDR2 SVGAGI, per germline. J was trimmed by 6 bases and V by 4 bases; bases with no gene match: 8. This CDR3 reads CASSFRTSGSRSGELFF. CDR3 nucleotides: TGTGCCAGCAGTTTCAGGACTAGCGGGAGTCGGTCCGGGGAGCTGTTTTTT.

V and J are TRBV20-1 and TRBJ2-3; TRBD2 aligns across 12 bases. Germline lookup yields CDR1 DFQATT and CDR2 SNEGSKA (reference sequence). Trimming at V came to 3 bases and at J to 0 bases, leaving 7 bases not matched to a gene. The CDR3 extends over 17 amino acids. CDR3 sequence: CSARRTSGEISTDTQYF. In DNA form, the CDR3 reads TGCAGTGCTAGGAGGACTAGCGGGGAGATAAGCACAGATACGCAGTATTTT.

This clonotype occurred a few times. The chain carries TRBV20-1 and TRBJ2-3; D perhaps matches TRBD1 (6 bases). Trimming removed 0 bases at V and 4 bases at J, with 14 bases between. Germline CDR1 DFQATT, CDR2 SNEGSKA (reference sequence). The CDR3 runs 15 residues. The CDR3: CSAREESRGSDTQYF. The CDR3 nucleotides read TGCAGTGCTAGAGAGGAGTCTAGGGGGTCAGATACGCAGTATTTT.

This clonotype was seen a few times. The CDR3 loop reads CASSSPLSYTGTSGNTDTQYF. CDR3 in DNA: TGTGCCAGCAGCTCCCCCCTCTCTTATACCGGGACTAGCGGAAACACAGATACGCAGTATTTT. This chain links TRBV11-2 with TRBJ2-3; 11 bases map to TRBD2. The V and J ends lost 4 bases and 2 bases, in that order; junction bases with no gene match: 20. CDR3 length: 21 residues. CDR1 and CDR2 (germline): SGHAT, FQNNGV.